This T cell receptor beta chain emerged from a study of blood T cell repertoires in COVID-19. Study as a whole: Nucleic acid was either cDNA or gDNA, and it came from T cells, B-cell-depleted T cells, or PBMCs.

As originally analysed: Amplification of reference gene primers was used by the study to estimate nucleated cell counts. Generated by immunoSEQ multiplex PCR, the TCRdb table keeps only in-frame clones and is missing some. For V, J and clone size, that table is used; D and trimming come from the DNA. The table has 300,000 to 500,000 clones, 85% to 90% seen once. Germline-derived CDR1 and CDR2 are MDHEN and SYDVKM. Trimming took 2 bases from V and 9 from J, leaving 8 bases between them. CDR3 length: 12 amino acids. All enrollees were about 18 to 89 years old and from about two dozen US areas. The clonotype was recovered from a woman younger than 45 with acute COVID-19. Source material: PBMCs or T cells enriched from blood (not recorded which). The chain uses TRBV28 and TRBJ1-5; D is ambiguous. The CDR3 here is CASSLSTLPQHF. CDR3 bases: TGTGCCAGCAGTTTAAGCACCCTGCCCCAGCATTTT.